The 21 T cell receptor beta chains below come from one sample, sequenced in a study of blood T cell repertoires in COVID-19. Method: immunoSEQ multiplex PCR; TCRdb's copy keeps in-frame clones and lacks some. The data contain about 190,000 clones, almost 90% of them singletons. The sequencing sample was made of peripheral blood. Every receptor here comes from a man aged 50-60 years with acute or convalescent COVID-19.

This clone was detected once. The J gene is TRBJ1-2, the V gene TRBV25-1; D perhaps matches TRBD1 (5 bases). Trimming removed 1 base at V and 2 bases at J, with 11 bases between. The CDR3 contains 15 residues. Germline V gives CDR1 MGHDK, CDR2 SYGVNS. The CDR3: CASSESVRVNYGYTF. The CDR3 DNA follows: TGTGCCAGCAGTGAATCTGTCAGGGTGAACTATGGCTACACCTTC.

The V gene is TRBV5-1, the J gene TRBJ2-1, with TRBD2 matching 10 bases. V shed 0 bases, J shed 4 bases, and the junction held 4 bases outside the gene matches. Germline CDR1 and CDR2: SGHRS and YFSETQ. The CDR3 length is 16 residues. The CDR3, as DNA: TGCGCCAGCAGCTTGGCTAGCGGGGGAAAATACAATGAGCAGTTCTTC. It translates to CASSLASGGKYNEQFF.

This chain connects TRBV11-2 to TRBJ1-1; the D gene is possibly TRBD1 (6 bases). The germline CDR1 and CDR2 sequences are SGHAT and FQNNGV. The CDR3 loop spans 15 amino acids. Trimming shortened V by 1 base and J by 0 bases, and 9 bases separated the two germline ends. The DNA of the CDR3 is TGTGCCAGCAGCTTAGCGACAGGTATGAACACTGAAGCTTTCTTT. The encoded protein is CASSLATGMNTEAFF.

J is TRBJ2-5 and V is TRBV10-2, with 7 bases matching TRBD1. Trimming took 6 bases from V and 1 from J; bases not matched to a gene: 2. The CDR3 spans 13 residues. Germline V CDR1 and CDR2: WSHSY, SAAADI. The CDR3 reads CASRQGTQETQYF. DNA for the CDR3: TGCGCCAGCAGACAGGGGACCCAAGAGACCCAGTACTTC.

The gene calls are TRBV6-5 and TRBJ2-7; 7 bases map to TRBD1. CDR1 and CDR2 from the germline V gene are MNHEY and SVGAGI. V lost 6 bases and J lost 4; bases outside the gene matches: 9. The CDR3 is made up of 14 amino acids. The CDR3 DNA reads as TGTGCCAGCAGAACCGGGACAGTCCCTTACGAGCAGTACGTC. Residues: CASRTGTVPYEQYV.

The chain combines TRBV11-2 with TRBJ2-3, with 10 bases fitting TRBD2. CDR1 SGHAT and CDR2 FQNNGV come from the germline V gene. The length of the CDR3 is 17 residues. The V segment lost 2 bases and the J segment 1 base; nucleotides outside the gene matches: 6. This CDR3 is CASSLPLAGAGTDTQYF. CDR3 nucleotide sequence: TGTGCCAGCAGCTTACCGCTAGCGGGAGCTGGCACAGATACGCAGTATTTT. Full variable domain (rest looked up from reference TRBV11-2 and TRBJ2-3): EAGVAQSPRYKIIEKRQSVAFWCNPISGHATLYWYQQILGQGPKLLIQFQNNGVVDDSQLPKDRFSAERLKGVDSTLKIQPAKLEDSAVYLCASSLPLAGAGTDTQYFGPGTRLTVL.

The chain recombines TRBV5-4 with TRBJ2-7; unclear D gene. CDR1 and CDR2 from the germline V gene are SGHNT and YYREEE (reference sequence). V was clipped by 0 bases and J by 3 bases, with 13 bases between them. The CDR3 covers 15 residues. The CDR3 sequence is CASSLGSQSYYEQYF. DNA of the CDR3: TGTGCCAGCAGCTTGGGGAGTCAATCCTACTACGAGCAGTACTTC.

This clone was found once. This chain links TRBV6-5 with TRBJ2-5; 8 nucleotides agree with TRBD2. CDR3 length: 14 residues. Germline CDR1 is MNHEY and CDR2 is SVGAGI. The V and J ends lost 7 bases and 8 bases, in that order; junction bases with no gene match: 12. CDR3 sequence reads: CASTGRGLEGTQYF. DNA of the CDR3: TGTGCCAGCACCGGAAGGGGACTAGAGGGCACCCAGTACTTC.

This chain uses TRBV10-3 with TRBJ1-5, with D unclear. The germline V gene has CDR1 ENHRY and CDR2 SYGVKD. The CDR3 covers 12 residues. Trimming pared 4 bases from V and 12 bases from J, leaving 13 bases between. In DNA form, the CDR3 reads TGTGCCATCAGTGTTAACCGGGAACTCCAGCATTTT. It is translated as CAISVNRELQHF.

The rearrangement joins TRBV5-1 to TRBJ1-5, with TRBD1 identical over 7 bases. The CDR3 has 13 amino acids. CDR1 SGHRS and CDR2 YFSETQ come from the germline V gene. Trimming took 5 bases from V and 7 from J; bases not matched to a gene: 6. The CDR3 loop reads CASRPDRDQPQHF. CDR3 coding DNA: TGCGCCAGCAGACCAGACAGGGACCAGCCCCAGCATTTT. Full variable domain (remainder filled in from reference TRBV5-1 and TRBJ1-5): KAGVTQTPRYLIKTRGQQVTLSCSPISGHRSVSWYQQTPGQGLQFLFEYFSETQRNKGNFPGRFSGRQFSNSRSEMNVSTLELGDSALYLCASRPDRDQPQHFGDGTRLSIL.

This chain links TRBV2 with TRBJ1-2; D remains unclear. The V gene's germline CDR1 is SNHLY and CDR2 FYNNEI. The V end lost 4 bases, the J end lost 8 bases, and 11 bases lay between the germline ends. The CDR3 is 12 amino acids. The CDR3 DNA reads as TGTGCCAGCAGTGCCTTTTCGCGGGGCTACACCTTC. Amino acid sequence: CASSAFSRGYTF.

V gene TRBV3-1 (or the pseudogene TRBV3-2) combines with J gene TRBJ2-1, with a possible D match to TRBD1 (5 bases). Looked up from germline, CDR1 is LGHDT and CDR2 is YNNKEL (reference sequence). Deletions cut 5 bases from V and 7 bases from J, with 18 bases between. CDR3 length: 15 amino acids. This CDR3 is CASSAGHLRTNEQFF. The CDR3 coding sequence is TGTGCCAGCAGCGCCGGACACCTAAGAACGAATGAGCAGTTCTTC.

The rearrangement uses TRBV7-6 and TRBJ2-7; 11 bases fit TRBD2. CDR3 length: 16 residues. The germline V gene encodes CDR1 SGHVS and CDR2 FNYEAQ. J gave up 3 bases and V 5 bases, and 9 bases lay outside the gene matches. CDR3: CASSLELAGAFYEQYF. The CDR3, as DNA: TGTGCCAGCAGCCTAGAACTAGCGGGGGCCTTCTACGAGCAGTACTTC.

The chain has TRBV21-1 and TRBJ2-7; the D segment call TRBD1 is taken from the table without a DNA check. TRBV21-1 is flagged as a pseudogene. CDR3 length: 15 residues. The CDR3 sequence is CASSKEGRGIVVQYV. CDR3 DNA: TGTGCCAGCAGCAAAGAAGGCAGGGGGATTGTTGTGCAGTACGTC.

J is TRBJ2-3 and V is TRBV19, with 8 positions matching TRBD2. After removal of 6 bases from V and 5 bases from J, the junction contained 10 bases not matched to a gene. CDR1 and CDR2 from the germline V gene are LNHDA and SQIVND (reference sequence). The CDR3 totals 15 residues. The CDR3 here is CASRKRESGGDTQYF. In DNA form, the CDR3 reads TGTGCCAGTAGGAAGCGGGAGTCGGGCGGAGATACGCAGTATTTT.

This clone was detected only a few times. The CDR3 loop is CASSYVSVAYNSPLHF. The CDR3 region has the DNA TGTGCCAGCAGTTACGTATCGGTCGCCTATAATTCACCCCTCCACTTT. This chain joins TRBV6-2 or TRBV6-3 and TRBJ1-6; D gene unclear. There are 16 residues in the CDR3. The germline gives CDR1 MNHEY, CDR2 SVGEGT. V was trimmed by 2 bases and J by 2 bases, leaving 10 bases between them.

The rearrangement joins TRBV18 to TRBJ1-5, with D perhaps TRBD1 (6 bases). Per germline, CDR1 KGHSH and CDR2 LQKENI. Trimming took 6 bases from V and 3 from J, leaving 9 bases between them. There are 13 residues in the CDR3. In DNA form, the CDR3 reads TGTGCCAGCTCTCAGGGGTCCAATCAGCCCCAGCATTTT. This sequence encodes CASSQGSNQPQHF.

This clone was seen just once. This chain connects TRBV4-2 to TRBJ1-3, with 7 bases fitting TRBD1. Per the germline V gene, CDR1 is LGHNA and CDR2 is YNFKEQ. The CDR3 sequence is 15 residues long. The V gene end was trimmed by 4 bases and the J gene end by 2 bases; junction bases not matched to a gene: 5. The CDR3 bases are TGTGCCAGCAGCCCGGAGACAGGGACTGGAAACACCATATATTTT. It translates to CASSPETGTGNTIYF.

The rearrangement links TRBV3-1 (or the pseudogene TRBV3-2) to TRBJ2-2; TRBD2 is a possible D gene (5 bases). There are 15 residues in the CDR3. Germline V lookup: CDR1 LGHDT, CDR2 YNNKEL (reference sequence). The V end lost 4 bases, the J end lost 6 bases, and 15 bases lay between the germline ends. The CDR3: CASSPKVSVAGELFF. Here the CDR3 DNA reads TGTGCCAGCAGCCCCAAGGTTAGCGTGGCCGGGGAGCTGTTTTTT.

V and J are TRBV12-2 and TRBJ1-5. TRBV12-2 is a known pseudogene. The CDR3 is 14 residues long. The CDR3 sequence is CASRPRGLISAQHF. The CDR3 nucleotides are TGTGCAAGTCGTCCCCGCGGTCTTATCAGCGCCCAGCATTTT.

This chain uses TRBV25-1 with TRBJ2-5, with D perhaps matching TRBD2 (6 bases). This CDR3 is 13 amino acids long. Germline CDR1 MGHDK, CDR2 SYGVNS. V was shortened by 3 bases and J by 5 bases, with 10 bases between the two germline ends. CDR3 DNA sequence: TGTGCCAGCAGTGACGGCGGGACTGAGACCCAGTACTTC. Translation: CASSDGGTETQYF.